What follows describes a single T cell receptor beta chain. CDR1 is LNHDA, CDR2 SQIVND, per germline (reference sequence). V lost 4 bases and J lost 3; bases outside the gene matches: 5. This CDR3 is 15 amino acids long. The data derive from a study of T cell responses to AZD1222 COVID-19 vaccine. Clones were read by immunoSEQ multiplex PCR, and TCRdb kept only the in-frame ones, dropping some. Of 80,000 to 90,000 clones detected, 85% to 90% appear once; the ten largest clones hold about 5%. This clonotype was sampled from an adult who received the AZD1222 COVID-19 vaccine. This rearrangement joins TRBV19 to TRBJ1-5; 8 bases are a match to TRBD1. The sample in question was peripheral blood, obtained 28 days after the second AZD1222 dose. CDR3 nucleotides: TGTGCCAGTAGTACCCGACAGGGGATCAATCAGCCCCAGCATTTT. This sequence encodes CASSTRQGINQPQHF.